One and the same sample provided the 32 T cell receptor beta chains below, sequenced in a study of shared clonotypes between healthy human individuals. Assay used: immunoSEQ multiplex PCR; TCRdb lists only in-frame clones, some missing. The profile shows hundreds of thousands of clones, about three quarters of them singletons. Material: memory CD4+ T cells sorted from blood. The subset here: CD45RA-negative fraction. The receptors were sampled from a young woman in good health.

The chain joins TRBV6-1 to TRBJ1-4, with unresolved D. The CDR3 contains 15 residues. V was shortened by 6 bases and J by 7 bases, with 18 bases between the two germline ends. Germline assignment: CDR1 MNHNS and CDR2 SASEGT. CDR3 DNA sequence: TGTGCCAGCAGCCCTCGGATGGTTACGGGTGAAAAACTGTTTTTT. Translating it yields CASSPRMVTGEKLFF.

This clone was counted only a few times. The chain carries TRBV11-3 and TRBJ2-3, with 8 bases aligning to TRBD1. The CDR3 is made up of 14 amino acids. Germline CDR1 is SGHNT and CDR2 is YENEEA. J lost 4 bases, V lost 5 bases, and 5 bases had no gene match. CDR3 residues: CASSIHRGADTQYF. In DNA form, the CDR3 reads TGTGCCAGCAGCATCCACAGGGGGGCAGATACGCAGTATTTT.

Details on this clone: Other nucleotide sequences in the sample specify the same CDR3. The genes are TRBV5-1 and TRBJ1-5; D unresolved. The CDR3 spans 13 residues. V dropped 0 bases and J dropped 1 base, with 2 bases sitting between them. The germline V gene encodes CDR1 SGHRS and CDR2 YFSETQ. CDR3 DNA: TGCGCCAGCAGCTTGGACAGCAATCAGCCCCAGCATTTT. It codes for CASSLDSNQPQHF.

This clone was seen only a few times. V usage is TRBV5-6 and J usage is TRBJ2-3, with 9 bases identical to TRBD1. Per the germline V gene, CDR1 is SGHDT and CDR2 is YYEEEE. After removal of 4 bases from V and 7 bases from J, the junction contained 10 bases not matched to a gene. This CDR3 has 15 amino acids. CDR3 residues: CASSRAGTGHYTQYF. As DNA, the CDR3 is TGTGCCAGCAGCCGTGCGGGGACAGGGCACTATACGCAGTATTTT.

V and J are TRBV6-6 and TRBJ1-4; no firm D call. V gave up 6 bases and J gave up 0 bases, with 11 bases separating them. Germline assignment: CDR1 MNHNY and CDR2 SVGAGI (reference sequence). There are 15 residues in the CDR3. In DNA, the CDR3 is TGTGCCAGCAGCCTGACGGGTGCAACTAATGAAAAACTGTTTTTT. Translating gives CASSLTGATNEKLFF.

This clone was detected once. The chain links TRBV28 to TRBJ1-1; TRBD1 aligns across 7 bases. Trimming cost V 7 bases and J 4 bases; bases outside gene matches: 6. This CDR3 is 13 amino acids long. The V gene's germline CDR1 is MDHEN and CDR2 SYDVKM. The CDR3 DNA follows: TGTGCCAGCATTAGACAGGGATTCACTGAAGCTTTCTTT. Residues: CASIRQGFTEAFF.

This chain connects TRBV11-2 to TRBJ2-3; 7 nucleotides line up with TRBD1. CDR1 SGHAT and CDR2 FQNNGV come from the germline V gene. Trimming cost V 2 bases and J 3 bases; bases outside gene matches: 2. This CDR3 is built from 14 residues. In DNA, the CDR3 is TGTGCCAGCAGCTTAACGGGACAGACAGATACGCAGTATTTT. Protein: CASSLTGQTDTQYF.

This chain connects TRBV7-2 to TRBJ2-3, with 7 bases aligning to TRBD2. V lost 5 bases, J lost 3 bases, and 8 bases stayed unmatched. CDR1 and CDR2 from the germline V gene are SGHTA and FQGNSA. This CDR3 region has 15 residues. The CDR3 DNA reads as TGTGCCAGCAGCCTTTTTGGAGCGGGAACAGATACGCAGTATTTT. This sequence encodes CASSLFGAGTDTQYF.

The chain joins TRBV6-5 to TRBJ2-1; the D call may be TRBD1 or TRBD2 (5 bases each). The CDR3 has 11 residues. CDR1 MNHEY and CDR2 SVGAGI come from the germline V gene. V was clipped by 4 bases and J by 9 bases, with 7 bases between them. The CDR3 coding sequence is TGTGCCAGCAGTTCTGGGACTGAGCAGTTCTTC. It is translated as CASSSGTEQFF.

In its sample, this clone was seen once. This chain connects TRBV28 to TRBJ1-5; 11 bases fit TRBD1. J lost 6 bases, V lost 5 bases, and 9 bases had no gene match. This CDR3 is built from 16 residues. From germline, CDR1 is MDHEN and CDR2 SYDVKM. CDR3 nucleotide sequence: TGTGCCAGCAGTGTACCGGGACAGGGGGTGAGTCAGCCCCAGCATTTT. Translation: CASSVPGQGVSQPQHF.

The chain has TRBV27 and TRBJ2-3; TRBD2 might be the D (7 bases). The length of the CDR3 is 15 residues. Germline V lookup: CDR1 MNHEY, CDR2 SMNVEV (reference sequence). The ends were cut back, 6 bases at V and 5 bases at J, with 18 bases in the middle. DNA for the CDR3: TGTGCCAGCAGGCTAAGCGGGACACGAAGAGATACGCAGTATTTT. The encoded protein is CASRLSGTRRDTQYF.

This chain links TRBV21-1 with TRBJ1-1. TRBV21-1 is tagged as a pseudogene. The CDR3 consists of 14 residues. CDR3 loop: CASLYGAMNTEAFF. CDR3 DNA sequence: TGTGCCAGCTTGTACGGGGCCATGAACACTGAAGCTTTCTTT.

In its sample, this clone was seen a few times. V usage is TRBV10-3 and J usage is TRBJ1-2, with a weak D call TRBD1 (6 bases). CDR1 and CDR2 from the germline V gene are ENHRY and SYGVKD. The CDR3 covers 15 residues. Trimming left V 4 bases short and J 7 bases short, with 19 bases between. The CDR3 DNA follows: TGTGCCATCAGTGTGGCGGGGGCGAAGAATAGTGGCTACACCTTC. Translated: CAISVAGAKNSGYTF.

This chain joins TRBV19 and TRBJ2-3, with D possibly being TRBD1 (5 bases). This CDR3 comprises 14 residues. Trimming took off 7 bases at V and 1 base at J, with 12 bases between the two ends. CDR1 and CDR2 (germline): LNHDA, SQIVND (reference sequence). The CDR3 DNA reads as TGTGCCAGTACCAAAGGGGATGGCACAGATACGCAGTATTTT. Protein product: CASTKGDGTDTQYF.

The sample holds a few counts of this clone. This sequence joins TRBV29-1 and TRBJ1-5, with D possibly TRBD1 on 6 matching bases. This CDR3 has 13 residues. CDR1 is SQVTM and CDR2 is ANQGSEA in the germline V gene. The V gene lost 6 bases and the J gene lost 1 base, with 10 bases spanning the gap. The CDR3 here is CSVQGGSNQPQHF. CDR3 in DNA: TGCAGCGTACAGGGTGGAAGCAATCAGCCCCAGCATTTT.

The chain combines TRBV6-6 with TRBJ1-1; no firm D call. CDR1 MNHNY and CDR2 SVGAGI come from the germline V gene (reference sequence). V was pared by 5 bases and J by 5 bases, with 18 bases between. The CDR3 is made up of 15 amino acids. CDR3 bases: TGTGCCAGCAGTCACAACTCGCGGGGAGGGACTGAAGCTTTCTTT. Translating gives CASSHNSRGGTEAFF.

CDR3 loop: CASSPGQGVLETQYF. CDR3 sequence (DNA): TGTGCCAGCAGCCCCGGACAGGGGGTTTTAGAGACCCAGTACTTC. The chain recombines TRBV7-9 with TRBJ2-5; the match to TRBD1 covers 10 bases. CDR3 length: 15 amino acids. Germline assignment: CDR1 SEHNR and CDR2 FQNEAQ (reference sequence). The V gene end was trimmed by 5 bases and the J gene end by 4 bases; junction bases not matched to a gene: 7.

The rearrangement links TRBV5-6 to TRBJ2-2, with D possibly matching TRBD1 (6 bases). CDR1 is SGHDT, CDR2 YYEEEE, per germline. V was shortened by 2 bases and J by 1 base, with 12 bases between the two germline ends. This CDR3 region has 16 residues. The CDR3 here is CASSFKDSLNTGELFF. The CDR3 bases are TGTGCCAGCAGCTTCAAGGACAGCCTGAACACCGGGGAGCTGTTTTTT.

V and J are TRBV11-2 and TRBJ1-1; D might be TRBD1 (6 bases). Deletions cut 5 bases from V and 5 bases from J, with 15 bases between. Germline values: CDR1 SGHAT, CDR2 FQNNGV. The CDR3 totals 14 residues. For the CDR3, the DNA is TGTGCCAGCAGCCCCAGGGGTGGCTCGACTGAAGCTTTCTTT. Amino acid sequence: CASSPRGGSTEAFF.

This clone was seen ten or more times. The chain is built from TRBV2 and TRBJ2-5; a weak D match, TRBD2 (6 bases). V gave up 5 bases and J gave up 3 bases, with 16 bases separating them. Germline lookup yields CDR1 SNHLY and CDR2 FYNNEI. CDR3 length: 15 residues. The CDR3 DNA reads as TGTGCCAGCAGTCCACACACGTTAGCGGAAGAGACCCAGTACTTC. It yields the protein CASSPHTLAEETQYF.

This clone was seen a single time. The chain joins TRBV9 to TRBJ2-1; TRBD2 agrees at 8 bases. Germline V lookup: CDR1 SGDLS, CDR2 YYNGEE. This CDR3 spans 15 amino acids. V trimming: 0 bases; J trimming: 1 base; junction bases outside the gene matches: 0. The CDR3 here is CASSVAGGSYNEQFF. The CDR3 coding sequence is TGTGCCAGCAGCGTAGCGGGAGGGTCCTACAATGAGCAGTTCTTC.

This sequence joins TRBV5-1 and TRBJ2-2; perhaps TRBD2 as D (5 bases). V was pared by 1 base and J by 0 bases, with 10 bases between. CDR3 length: 16 amino acids. Germline assignment: CDR1 SGHRS and CDR2 YFSETQ. CDR3: CASSLSPGTNTGELFF. CDR3 bases: TGCGCCAGCAGCTTGTCTCCGGGGACGAACACCGGGGAGCTGTTTTTT.

The chain employs TRBV5-1 and TRBJ2-3, with 10 bases aligning to TRBD2. The CDR3 extends over 16 amino acids. The V gene end was trimmed by 0 bases and the J gene end by 4 bases; junction bases not matched to a gene: 5. The germline V gene has CDR1 SGHRS and CDR2 YFSETQ. The CDR3 reads CASSLAASGSSDTQYF. The CDR3 nucleotides are TGCGCCAGCAGCTTGGCGGCTAGCGGGAGTTCAGATACGCAGTATTTT. The full variable domain, in which reference TRBV5-1 and TRBJ2-3 provide the parts outside the CDR3, is KAGVTQTPRYLIKTRGQQVTLSCSPISGHRSVSWYQQTPGQGLQFLFEYFSETQRNKGNFPGRFSGRQFSNSRSEMNVSTLELGDSALYLCASSLAASGSSDTQYFGPGTRLTVL.

The CDR3 DNA sequence: TGCAGTGCGGTAGGGGCGGTAGGAGCTTTCTTT. This codes for CSAVGAVGAFF. The chain has TRBV20-1 and TRBJ1-1; TRBD1 is a possible D gene (5 bases). Germline CDR1 is DFQATT and CDR2 is SNEGSKA (reference sequence). The CDR3 extends over 11 amino acids. V dropped 6 bases and J dropped 10 bases, with 15 bases sitting between them.

The V gene is TRBV28, the J gene TRBJ1-2; 8 positions match TRBD1. Germline lookup yields CDR1 MDHEN and CDR2 SYDVKM. The J segment lost 8 bases and the V segment lost 2 bases, leaving 4 bases of the junction unmatched. CDR3 length equals 13 residues. The chain's CDR3 is CASSLIRGLGYTF. In DNA form, the CDR3 reads TGTGCCAGCAGTTTAATCAGGGGGCTAGGCTACACCTTC.

This clone was found a few times. The sample has other DNA sequences that encode this CDR3 too. The V and J genes are TRBV7-6 and TRBJ2-6, with 10 nucleotides matching TRBD1. This CDR3 is 16 amino acids long. J gave up 4 bases and V 3 bases, and 3 bases lay outside the gene matches. Germline lookup yields CDR1 SGHVS and CDR2 FNYEAQ. The CDR3 bases are TGTGCCAGCAGCTTTAGACAGGGGGCCGGGGCCAACGTCCTGACTTTC. Residues: CASSFRQGAGANVLTF.

This sequence joins TRBV5-5 and TRBJ2-1; 10 positions match TRBD2. This CDR3 has 15 amino acids. The germline CDR1 and CDR2 sequences are SGHKS and YYEKEE (reference sequence). J was trimmed by 3 bases and V by 4 bases; bases with no gene match: 4. The CDR3 bases are TGTGCCAGCAGCCAATTAGCGGGAGGCTACAATGAGCAGTTCTTC. This gives the protein CASSQLAGGYNEQFF.

This rearrangement joins TRBV30 to TRBJ2-7, with D perhaps matching TRBD2 (5 bases). The germline V and J ends were trimmed by 4 bases and 6 bases, with 16 bases remaining between them. Germline CDR1 GTSNPN, CDR2 SVGIG (reference sequence). The CDR3 length is 13 residues. The DNA for the CDR3 is TGTGCCTGGATACCGCCCCTCCGGGGCGAGCAGTACTTC. Protein sequence: CAWIPPLRGEQYF.

The rearrangement links TRBV6-7 to TRBJ2-6; D remains unclear. TRBV6-7 is noted as an ORF with a role that remains uncertain. V shed 4 bases and J shed 5 bases, with 18 bases lying between them. The CDR3 is made up of 17 amino acids. The CDR3 DNA reads as TGTGCCAGCAGTTTTAGATGGCGTCAAAGTCGGGCCAACGTCCTGACTTTC. It specifies CASSFRWRQSRANVLTF.

A note on this clone: A much larger clone lies one base from this, so it may be a read error. The sample contains more than one DNA sequence encoding this CDR3. This rearrangement joins TRBV14 to TRBJ2-7; D could derive from TRBD1 or TRBD2 (5 bases each). Per germline, CDR1 SGHDN and CDR2 FVKESK. V lost 6 bases and J 3 bases, leaving 12 bases between the germline ends. The CDR3 extends over 13 amino acids. The CDR3 DNA is TGTGCCAGCAGTCCCGGGACCCTCTACGAGCAGTACTTC. Translating it yields CASSPGTLYEQYF.

This clone has a handful of counts. V is TRBV14 and J is TRBJ1-1; no clear D gene. The CDR3 loop spans 15 amino acids. From germline, CDR1 is SGHDN and CDR2 FVKESK. The ends were cut back, 6 bases at V and 2 bases at J, with 16 bases in the middle. The CDR3 DNA is TGTGCCAGCAGTCATGGTGGGCCGGACAACACTGAAGCTTTCTTT. This translates into CASSHGGPDNTEAFF.

Turning to this clone: A read error may explain this, as a much larger clone is one base away. The chain links TRBV7-7 to TRBJ2-1, with 10 bases identical to TRBD1. With V trimmed by 4 bases and J by 1 base, 1 base remained unmatched. CDR1 and CDR2 (germline): SSHAT, FNYEAQ (reference sequence). The CDR3 is made up of 15 amino acids. CDR3 loop: CASSWDRGSYNEQFF. As DNA, the CDR3 is TGTGCCAGCAGCTGGGACAGGGGATCCTACAATGAGCAGTTCTTC.